What follows are 12 T cell receptor beta chains derived from one specimen sequenced in a study of blood T cells in healthy people across ages. Primed by a sample-barcoded 5' primer and a J-beta primer mix, a second PCR proceeded for 7 to 11 cycles. TCRdb analysed the 5' RACE reads with MiXCR anew, one entry per CDR3 protein. The sample has around 850,000 distinct CDR3 sequences, around 34% seen once. The sequenced material came from blood. Receptors were obtained from a man aged 18 to 29 in good health.

A note on this clonotype: One end of the junction does not line up with germline, which may come from a read error. This chain joins TRBV5-6 and TRBJ1-1; a possible D gene is TRBD1 (5 bases). Germline values: CDR1 SGHDT, CDR2 YYEEEE. This CDR3 has 18 amino acids. CDR3 DNA sequence: TGTGCCAGCAGCTTGGTTCTGGGGCAAGATAAAACGAACGCTGAAGCTTTCTTT. Translating it yields CASSLVLGQDKTNAEAFF. The full variable domain, completed using reference TRBV5-6 and TRBJ1-1, is DAGVTQSPTHLIKTRGQQVTLRCSPKSGHDTVSWYQQALGQGPQFIFQYYEEEERQRGNFPDRFSGHQFPNYSSELNVNALLLGDSALYLCASSLVLGQDKTNAEAFFGQGTRLTVV.

The rearrangement links TRBV20-1 to TRBJ2-3; D perhaps matches TRBD2 (5 bases). Looked up from germline, CDR1 is DFQATT and CDR2 is SNEGSKA (reference sequence). Deletions cut 0 bases from V and 13 bases from J, with 14 bases between. This CDR3 spans 12 amino acids. CDR3 amino acids: CSARERDYQKYF. DNA of the CDR3: TGCAGTGCTAGAGAAAGAGACTACCAGAAGTATTTT.

The table lists this clonotype with a few counts. This chain links TRBV12-3 or TRBV12-4 with TRBJ2-3; a weak D match, TRBD2 (7 bases). The length of the CDR3 is 15 residues. Deletions cut 7 bases from V and 2 bases from J, with 16 bases between. The CDR3, as DNA: TGTGCCAGCACCCTGGGGGGGGCCACCACAGATACGCAGTATTTT. Amino acid sequence: CASTLGGATTDTQYF.

The J gene is TRBJ2-1, the V gene TRBV4-1; TRBD1 agrees at 8 bases. The V gene end was trimmed by 4 bases and the J gene end by 8 bases; junction bases not matched to a gene: 13. Germline-derived CDR1 and CDR2 are MGHRA and YSYEKL. The CDR3 runs 16 residues. The CDR3 loop is CASSRGPGQVFYEQFF. In nucleotides, the CDR3 is TGCGCCAGCAGCCGAGGGCCGGGACAGGTCTTTTATGAGCAGTTCTTC.

The chain combines TRBV10-3 with TRBJ2-5; D not certain. The J call may be wrong; the DNA end is better matched by TRBJ2-7. Germline values: CDR1 ENHRY, CDR2 SYGVKD. The CDR3 covers 15 residues. Here the CDR3 reads CAISAPRTPSYEQYF. The CDR3 nucleotides are TGTGCCATCAGTGCCCCCAGGACCCCGTCGTACGAGCAGTACTTC.

The CDR3 bases are TGTGCCAGCAGCGCCGCGAATACCGGGGACATTCAGTACTTC. It yields the protein CASSAANTGDIQYF. V usage is TRBV9 and J usage is TRBJ2-4; D perhaps matches TRBD2 (5 bases). CDR1 SGDLS and CDR2 YYNGEE come from the germline V gene. The CDR3 spans 14 residues. The V end lost 3 bases, the J end lost 8 bases, and 15 bases lay between the germline ends.

Regarding this clonotype: This may arise from a read error, as a much more abundant clone is one base away. V usage is TRBV20-1 and J usage is TRBJ2-1; D gene ambiguous. Trimming shortened V by 5 bases and J by 9 bases, and 17 bases separated the two germline ends. Germline CDR1 is DFQATT and CDR2 is SNEGSKA (reference sequence). The CDR3 has 13 residues. DNA of the CDR3: TGCAGTGCTCGCCGGGCCTCAGGCACTGAGCAGTTCTTC. Residues: CSARRASGTEQFF.

The chain uses TRBV6-5 and TRBJ2-3, with 9 bases identical to TRBD2. The trim removed 4 bases at V and 2 bases at J, leaving 7 bases unmatched. This CDR3 has 16 residues. CDR1 is MNHEY and CDR2 is SVGAGI in the germline V gene. CDR3 DNA: TGTGCCAGCAGTTTGGCGGGGGGGCCATTCACAGATACGCAGTATTTT. This sequence encodes CASSLAGGPFTDTQYF.

The chain couples TRBV6-2 or TRBV6-3 to TRBJ1-5; D perhaps matches TRBD1 (5 bases). The CDR3 contains 16 residues. Germline V lookup: CDR1 MNHEY, CDR2 SVGEGT. V dropped 0 bases and J dropped 2 bases, with 11 bases sitting between them. CDR3 amino acids: CASSYSTEGGNQPQHF. Written as DNA, the CDR3 is TGTGCCAGCAGTTACTCGACCGAAGGGGGCAATCAGCCCCAGCATTTT.

The chain has TRBV7-2 and TRBJ2-1, with a weak D call TRBD2 (6 bases). Germline lookup yields CDR1 SGHTA and CDR2 FQGNSA. This CDR3 spans 14 amino acids. V dropped 3 bases and J dropped 6 bases, with 12 bases sitting between them. The CDR3 protein is CASSLGGPINEQFF. CDR3 nucleotide sequence: TGTGCCAGCAGCTTGGGGGGACCGATCAATGAGCAGTTCTTC.

This rearrangement joins TRBV5-6 to TRBJ1-1, with TRBD1 as a possible D gene (5 bases). V dropped 5 bases and J dropped 7 bases, with 12 bases sitting between them. The CDR3 contains 12 residues. Per germline, CDR1 SGHDT and CDR2 YYEEEE. In DNA form, the CDR3 reads TGTGCCAGCAGTTATGGAAGGGGTGAAGCTTTCTTT. Translated: CASSYGRGEAFF.

As regards this clonotype: This may be a read error: a much more frequent sequence differs by one nucleotide. This chain uses TRBV12-3 or TRBV12-4 with TRBJ2-1; D ambiguous. TRBJ2-7 explains the end of the DNA better; the J call may be wrong. The CDR3 sequence is 15 residues long. In nucleotides, the CDR3 is TGTGCCAGCAGCCAGAGCAGGACGGCCTACAATGAGCAGTACTTC. Amino acid sequence: CASSQSRTAYNEQYF.